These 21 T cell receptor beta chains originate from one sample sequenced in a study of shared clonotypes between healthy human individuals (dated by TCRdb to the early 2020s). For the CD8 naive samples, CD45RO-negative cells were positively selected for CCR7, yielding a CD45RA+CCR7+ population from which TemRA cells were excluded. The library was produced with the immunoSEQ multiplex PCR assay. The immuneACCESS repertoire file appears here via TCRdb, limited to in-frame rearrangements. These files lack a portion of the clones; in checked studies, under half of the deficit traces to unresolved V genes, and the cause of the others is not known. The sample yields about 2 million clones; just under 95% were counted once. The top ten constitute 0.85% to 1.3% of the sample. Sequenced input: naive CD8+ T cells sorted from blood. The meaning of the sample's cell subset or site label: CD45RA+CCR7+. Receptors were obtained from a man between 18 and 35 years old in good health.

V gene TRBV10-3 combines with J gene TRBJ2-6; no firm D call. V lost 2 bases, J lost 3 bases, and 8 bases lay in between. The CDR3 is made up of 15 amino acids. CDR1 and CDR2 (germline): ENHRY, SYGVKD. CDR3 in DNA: TGTGCCATCAGTGAGCTCACCTTTGGGGCCAACGTCCTGACTTTC. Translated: CAISELTFGANVLTF.

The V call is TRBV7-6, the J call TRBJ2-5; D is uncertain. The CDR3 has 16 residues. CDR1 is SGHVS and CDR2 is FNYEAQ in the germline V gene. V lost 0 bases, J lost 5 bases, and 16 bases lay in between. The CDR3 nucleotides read TGTGCCAGCAGCTTAGCGCTGGGCCCAACGGGTGAGACCCAGTACTTC. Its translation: CASSLALGPTGETQYF.

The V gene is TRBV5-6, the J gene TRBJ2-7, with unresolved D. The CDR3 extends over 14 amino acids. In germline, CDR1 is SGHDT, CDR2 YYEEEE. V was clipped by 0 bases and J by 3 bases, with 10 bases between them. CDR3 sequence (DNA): TGTGCCAGCAGCTTGGTGGGCAGTATCTACGAGCAGTACTTC. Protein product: CASSLVGSIYEQYF.

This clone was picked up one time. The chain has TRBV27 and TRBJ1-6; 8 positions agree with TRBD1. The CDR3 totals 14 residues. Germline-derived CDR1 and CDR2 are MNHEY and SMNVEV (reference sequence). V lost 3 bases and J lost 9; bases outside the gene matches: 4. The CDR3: CASSLETGVSPLHF. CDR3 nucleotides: TGTGCCAGCAGTTTGGAGACAGGGGTTTCACCCCTCCACTTT.

The CDR3 sequence: CTSRDIYTQYF. CDR3 DNA: TGTACTTCACGGGACATCTATACGCAGTATTTT. The chain has TRBV2 and TRBJ2-3, with D possibly matching TRBD1 (6 bases). The CDR3 consists of 11 residues. Germline CDR1 reads SNHLY; CDR2 reads FYNNEI.

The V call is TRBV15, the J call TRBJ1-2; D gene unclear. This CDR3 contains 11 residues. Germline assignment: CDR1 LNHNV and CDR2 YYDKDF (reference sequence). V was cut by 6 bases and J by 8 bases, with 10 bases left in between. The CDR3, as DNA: TGTGCCACCAGAAGGGAGGACGGCTACACCTTC. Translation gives CATRREDGYTF. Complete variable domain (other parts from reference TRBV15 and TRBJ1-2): DAMVIQNPRYQVTQFGKPVTLSCSQTLNHNVMYWYQQKSSQAPKLLFHYYDKDFNNEADTPDNFQSRRPNTSFCFLDIRSPGLGDTAMYLCATRREDGYTFGSGTRLTVV.

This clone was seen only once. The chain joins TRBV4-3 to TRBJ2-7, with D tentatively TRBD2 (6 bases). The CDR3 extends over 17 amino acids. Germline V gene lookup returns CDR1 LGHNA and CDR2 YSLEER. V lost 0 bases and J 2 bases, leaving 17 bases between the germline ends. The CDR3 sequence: CASSQDWAGGFTYEQYF. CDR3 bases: TGCGCCAGCAGCCAAGATTGGGCTGGGGGGTTTACCTACGAGCAGTACTTC.

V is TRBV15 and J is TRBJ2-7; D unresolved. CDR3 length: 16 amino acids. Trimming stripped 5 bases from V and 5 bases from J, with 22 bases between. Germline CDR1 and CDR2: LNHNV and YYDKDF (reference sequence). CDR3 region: CATSVRLGSPPDEQYF. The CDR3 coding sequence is TGTGCCACCAGCGTACGGTTGGGAAGCCCCCCAGACGAGCAGTACTTC.

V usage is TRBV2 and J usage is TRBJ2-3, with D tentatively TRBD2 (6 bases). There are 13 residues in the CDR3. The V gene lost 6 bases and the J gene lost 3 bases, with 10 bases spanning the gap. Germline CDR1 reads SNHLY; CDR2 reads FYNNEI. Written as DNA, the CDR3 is TGTGCCAGCAGGGGAGGAACTACAGATACGCAGTATTTT. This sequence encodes CASRGGTTDTQYF.

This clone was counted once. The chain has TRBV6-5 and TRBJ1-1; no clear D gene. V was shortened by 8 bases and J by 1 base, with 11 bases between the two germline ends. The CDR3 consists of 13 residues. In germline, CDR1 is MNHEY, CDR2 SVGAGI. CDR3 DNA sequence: TGTGCCAGCGAGGGCAGGAGGAACACTGAAGCTTTCTTT. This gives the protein CASEGRRNTEAFF.

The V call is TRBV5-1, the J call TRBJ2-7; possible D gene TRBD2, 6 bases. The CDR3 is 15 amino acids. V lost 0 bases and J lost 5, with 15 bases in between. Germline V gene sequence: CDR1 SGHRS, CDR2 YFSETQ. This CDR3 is CASSLGRGPSHEQYF. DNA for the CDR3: TGCGCCAGCAGCTTGGGGCGGGGCCCGAGTCACGAGCAGTACTTC.

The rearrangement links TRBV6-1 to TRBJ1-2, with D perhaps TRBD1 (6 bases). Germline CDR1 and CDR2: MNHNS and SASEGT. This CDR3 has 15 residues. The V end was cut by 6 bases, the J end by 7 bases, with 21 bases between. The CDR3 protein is CASSDGGGLSSGYTF. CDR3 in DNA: TGTGCCAGCAGCGATGGGGGGGGGCTGAGCAGTGGCTACACCTTC.

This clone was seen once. CDR3 protein: CASSLVAEAFF. In DNA, the CDR3 is TGTGCCAGCAGCTTGGTGGCTGAAGCTTTCTTT. This rearrangement joins TRBV11-2 to TRBJ1-1, with D unresolved. The CDR3 extends over 11 amino acids. Looked up from germline, CDR1 is SGHAT and CDR2 is FQNNGV. The ends were cut back, 3 bases at V and 6 bases at J, with 5 bases in the middle.

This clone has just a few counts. The CDR3 sequence: CASSSGQGAPPDTQYF. The CDR3 DNA follows: TGTGCCAGCAGCTCAGGACAGGGGGCGCCGCCGGATACGCAGTATTTT. J is TRBJ2-3 and V is TRBV7-9; 11 bases map to TRBD1. This CDR3 comprises 16 residues. CDR1 and CDR2 (germline): SEHNR, FQNEAQ (reference sequence). The junction had 9 bases not matched to a gene; V was cut back by 4 bases and J by 6 bases.

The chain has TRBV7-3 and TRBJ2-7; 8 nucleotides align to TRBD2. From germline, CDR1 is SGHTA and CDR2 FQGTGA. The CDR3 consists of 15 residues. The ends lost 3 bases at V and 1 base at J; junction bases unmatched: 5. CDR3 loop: CASSFLAGGSYEQYF. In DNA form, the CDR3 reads TGTGCCAGCAGCTTCTTGGCGGGGGGTTCCTACGAGCAGTACTTC. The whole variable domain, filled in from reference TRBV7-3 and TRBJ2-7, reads GAGVSQTPSNKVTEKGKYVELRCDPISGHTALYWYRQSLGQGPEFLIYFQGTGAADDSGLPNDRFFAVRPEGSVSTLKIQRTERGDSAVYLCASSFLAGGSYEQYFGPGTRLTVT.

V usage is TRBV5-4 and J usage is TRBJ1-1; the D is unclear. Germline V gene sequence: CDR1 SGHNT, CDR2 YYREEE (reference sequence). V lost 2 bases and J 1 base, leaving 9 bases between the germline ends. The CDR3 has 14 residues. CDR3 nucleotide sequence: TGTGCCAGCAGCTTTGGGCCGGCGAACACTGAAGCTTTCTTT. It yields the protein CASSFGPANTEAFF.

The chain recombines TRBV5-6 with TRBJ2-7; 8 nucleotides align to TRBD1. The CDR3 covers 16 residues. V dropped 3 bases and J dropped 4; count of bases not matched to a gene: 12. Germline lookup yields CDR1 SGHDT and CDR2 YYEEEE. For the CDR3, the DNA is TGTGCCAGCAGCTGGGTATTACAGGGGGTGGATTACGAGCAGTACTTC. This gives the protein CASSWVLQGVDYEQYF.

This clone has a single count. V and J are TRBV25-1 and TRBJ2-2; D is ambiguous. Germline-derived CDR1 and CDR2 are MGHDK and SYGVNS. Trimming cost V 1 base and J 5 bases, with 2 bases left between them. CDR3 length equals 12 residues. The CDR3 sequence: CASSESTGELFF. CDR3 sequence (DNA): TGTGCCAGCAGTGAATCTACCGGGGAGCTGTTTTTT.

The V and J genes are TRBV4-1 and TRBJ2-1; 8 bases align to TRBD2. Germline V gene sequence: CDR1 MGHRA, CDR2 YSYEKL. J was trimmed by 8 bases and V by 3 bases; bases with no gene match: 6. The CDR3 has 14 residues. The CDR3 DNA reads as TGCGCCAGCAGCCACACAGCGGGAGACTATGAGCAGTTCTTC. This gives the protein CASSHTAGDYEQFF.

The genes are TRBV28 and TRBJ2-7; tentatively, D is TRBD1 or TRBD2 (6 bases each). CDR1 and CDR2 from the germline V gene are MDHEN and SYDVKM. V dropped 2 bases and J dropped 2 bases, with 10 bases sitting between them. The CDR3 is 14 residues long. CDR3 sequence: CASSLIGGAYEQYF. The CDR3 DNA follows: TGTGCCAGCAGTTTAATCGGGGGCGCCTACGAGCAGTACTTC. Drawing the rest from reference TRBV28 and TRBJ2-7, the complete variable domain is DVKVTQSSRYLVKRTGEKVFLECVQDMDHENMFWYRQDPGLGLRLIYFSYDVKMKEKGDIPEGYSVSREKKERFSLILESASTNQTSMYLCASSLIGGAYEQYFGPGTRLTVT.

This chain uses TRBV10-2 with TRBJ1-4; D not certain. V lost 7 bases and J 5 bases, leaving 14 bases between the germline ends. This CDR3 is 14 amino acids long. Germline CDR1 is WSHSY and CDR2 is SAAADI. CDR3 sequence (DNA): TGCGCCAGCACCGAGACGGCCTTGAATGAAAAACTGTTTTTT. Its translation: CASTETALNEKLFF.